The subject of this entry is one TCR beta chain. This sample stems from a study of blood T cell repertoires in COVID-19. Cohort assignment relied on participant-reported clinical history. TCRdb's copy holds only in-frame clones and misses some; the assay was immunoSEQ multiplex PCR. The data contain 100,000 to 150,000 clones, around 80% of them seen just once; the ten biggest clones take up roughly 2.2%. The V end was cut by 4 bases, the J end by 6 bases, with 12 bases between. This CDR3 has 13 residues. Germline loops: CDR1 MGHDK, CDR2 SYGVNS. The sequencing sample was made of PBMCs or T cells enriched from blood (not recorded which). The chain combines TRBV25-1 with TRBJ1-2; perhaps TRBD1 as D (6 bases). The receptor was isolated from a man aged 35-49 years with acute COVID-19. Written as DNA, the CDR3 is TGTGCCAGCAGTGCCCAGGGGTATAATGGCTACACCTTC. It translates to CASSAQGYNGYTF.